The rows below give T cell receptor beta chains drawn from one sample of a study of regulatory T cells in long-lasting Graves disease. TCRdb used MiXCR to reprocess the multiplex PCR reads, holding one entry per CDR3 protein. The sample lists 450,000 to 650,000 distinct CDR3 sequences; about 16% were seen once. The sample was also reused in another study, on T cells in Graves' hyperthyroidism and ophthalmopathy.

Sequencing was performed on peripheral blood mononuclear cells (PBMCs), taken at new diagnosis, from a patient treated with antithyroid drugs. The receptors originated from a woman aged 40-65 years with Graves disease. Both conserved end residues are part of each CDR3. The D gene is left open where the match is weak. Only part of the rows carry a size: once, few, many, or a class if the clone is expanded.

clone size: .
J gene: TRBJ2-7
V gene: TRBV15
D gene: TRBD1
CDR3 protein: CATSRDRTGQVAEQYF
CDR3 DNA: TGTGCCACCAGCAGAGATCGGACAGGGCAGGTGGCCGAGCAGTACTTC

clone size: .
J gene: TRBJ2-1
V gene: TRBV19
D gene: .
CDR3 protein: CASRETSSSEQFF
CDR3 DNA: TGTGCCAGTAGAGAGACTAGTAGTAGTGAGCAGTTCTTC

clone size: many
J gene: TRBJ2-5
V gene: TRBV11-2
D gene: .
CDR3 protein: CASSLDRETQYF
CDR3 DNA: TGTGCCAGCAGCTTAGACCGAGAGACCCAGTACTTC

clone size: few
J gene: TRBJ2-7
V gene: TRBV7-9
D gene: .
CDR3 protein: CASSLAGTEQYF
CDR3 DNA: TGTGCCAGCAGCTTAGCAGGGACAGAGCAGTACTTC

clone size: many
J gene: TRBJ1-2
V gene: TRBV28
D gene: TRBD1
CDR3 protein: CASSIGGGIDTYGYTF
CDR3 DNA: TGTGCCAGCAGTATTGGAGGGGGCATCGATACGTATGGCTACACCTTC

clone size: .
J gene: TRBJ1-3
V gene: TRBV13
D gene: .
CDR3 protein: CASSEQGTGNTIYF
CDR3 DNA: TGTGCCAGCAGCGAACAGGGAACTGGAAACACCATATATTTT

clone size: many
J gene: TRBJ2-1
V gene: TRBV2
D gene: TRBD2
CDR3 protein: CASRAGERGAGNEQFF
CDR3 DNA: TGTGCCAGCAGGGCAGGGGAGCGGGGGGCCGGGAATGAGCAGTTCTTC

clone size: few
J gene: TRBJ2-3
V gene: TRBV12-3/TRBV12-4
D gene: TRBD2
CDR3 protein: CASTSGGGLTDTQYF
CDR3 DNA: TGTGCCAGCACCAGCGGGGGGGGGCTCACAGATACGCAGTATTTT

clone size: .
J gene: TRBJ1-5
V gene: TRBV19
D gene: TRBD1
CDR3 protein: CASSIPTGPSNQPQHF
CDR3 DNA: TGTGCCAGTAGTATACCGACAGGGCCTAGCAATCAGCCCCAGCATTTT

clone size: .
J gene: TRBJ2-1
V gene: TRBV7-2
D gene: TRBD2
CDR3 protein: CASSLDRTSASSYNEQFF
CDR3 DNA: TGTGCCAGCAGCTTAGATCGGACTAGCGCAAGCTCCTACAATGAGCAGTTCTTC

clone size: many
J gene: TRBJ1-1
V gene: TRBV12-3/TRBV12-4
D gene: .
CDR3 protein: CASKARTEAFF
CDR3 DNA: TGTGCCAGCAAAGCTAGGACTGAAGCTTTCTTT

clone size: many
J gene: TRBJ1-2
V gene: TRBV18
D gene: TRBD1
CDR3 protein: CASSPETGSPYGYTF
CDR3 DNA: TGTGCCAGCTCACCAGAGACAGGGTCCCCCTATGGCTACACCTTC

clone size: many
J gene: TRBJ1-5
V gene: TRBV30
D gene: TRBD1
CDR3 protein: CAWSTGQGNQPQHF
CDR3 DNA: TGTGCCTGGAGTACAGGACAGGGGAACCAGCCCCAGCATTTT

clone size: .
J gene: TRBJ1-3
V gene: TRBV20-1
D gene: .
CDR3 protein: CSALTASGNTIYF
CDR3 DNA: TGCAGTGCCTTAACTGCCTCTGGAAACACCATATATTTT

clone size: .
J gene: TRBJ2-3
V gene: TRBV12-3/TRBV12-4
D gene: .
CDR3 protein: CASEGSDTQYF
CDR3 DNA: TGTGCCAGCGAGGGGTCAGATACGCAGTATTTT

clone size: many
J gene: TRBJ2-1
V gene: TRBV4-1
D gene: .
CDR3 protein: CASSQDRVTGQFF
CDR3 DNA: TGCGCCAGCAGCCAAGACAGGGTCACGGGGCAGTTCTTC

clone size: .
J gene: TRBJ1-4
V gene: TRBV10-3
D gene: .
CDR3 protein: CAIRRDGTTNEKLFF
CDR3 DNA: TGTGCCATCCGAAGGGACGGCACAACTAATGAAAAACTGTTTTTT

clone size: many
J gene: TRBJ2-7
V gene: TRBV7-9
D gene: .
CDR3 protein: CASTRGGSYEQYF
CDR3 DNA: TGTGCCAGCACCAGAGGGGGCTCCTACGAGCAGTACTTC

clone size: many
J gene: TRBJ2-5
V gene: TRBV2
D gene: .
CDR3 protein: CASGRGVQETQYF
CDR3 DNA: TGTGCCAGCGGCAGGGGGGTCCAAGAGACCCAGTACTTC

clone size: .
J gene: TRBJ1-3
V gene: TRBV20-1
D gene: TRBD1
CDR3 protein: CSASPGTGGNTIYF
CDR3 DNA: TGCAGTGCGAGTCCCGGGACAGGGGGAAACACCATATATTTT

clone size: .
J gene: TRBJ2-1
V gene: TRBV19
D gene: .
CDR3 protein: CASSPSRTLYNEQFF
CDR3 DNA: TGTGCCAGTAGTCCGTCCAGGACCTTATACAATGAGCAGTTCTTC

clone size: once
J gene: TRBJ2-3
V gene: TRBV12-3/TRBV12-4
D gene: TRBD2
CDR3 protein: CASSLAGGHHTQYF
CDR3 DNA: TGTGCCAGCAGTCTAGCGGGGGGGCATCATACGCAGTATTTT

clone size: .
J gene: TRBJ1-3
V gene: TRBV20-1
D gene: .
CDR3 protein: CSTPQGSGNTIYF
CDR3 DNA: TGCAGTACTCCGCAGGGGTCTGGAAACACCATATATTTT

clone size: .
J gene: TRBJ2-5
V gene: TRBV7-9
D gene: TRBD2
CDR3 protein: CASSLQGLAGRETQYF
CDR3 DNA: TGTGCCAGCAGCTTACAAGGACTAGCGGGGAGGGAGACCCAGTACTTC

clone size: .
J gene: TRBJ1-5
V gene: TRBV6-5
D gene: TRBD1
CDR3 protein: CASSYGDKGQGTQPQHF
CDR3 DNA: TGTGCCAGCAGTTACGGGGATAAGGGACAGGGAACTCAGCCCCAGCATTTT

clone size: .
J gene: TRBJ2-1
V gene: TRBV10-1
D gene: .
CDR3 protein: CASSDKVHEQFF
CDR3 DNA: TGCGCCAGCAGTGATAAGGTCCATGAGCAGTTCTTC

clone size: .
J gene: TRBJ2-5
V gene: TRBV5-1
D gene: TRBD2
CDR3 protein: CASSLEGSGALETQYF
CDR3 DNA: TGCGCCAGCAGCTTGGAGGGTAGCGGGGCATTGGAGACCCAGTACTTC

clone size: many
J gene: TRBJ1-2
V gene: TRBV2
D gene: .
CDR3 protein: CASDPQNYGYTF
CDR3 DNA: TGTGCCAGCGATCCACAGAACTATGGCTACACCTTC

clone size: .
J gene: TRBJ2-7
V gene: TRBV3-1
D gene: TRBD2
CDR3 protein: CASSQPPGLAGHYEQYF
CDR3 DNA: TGTGCCAGCAGCCAACCCCCGGGACTAGCGGGACACTACGAGCAGTACTTC

clone size: .
J gene: TRBJ1-5
V gene: TRBV20-1
D gene: TRBD1
CDR3 protein: CSASPGTGGQPQHF
CDR3 DNA: TGCAGTGCTAGTCCCGGGACAGGTGGTCAGCCCCAGCATTTT

clone size: many
J gene: TRBJ2-1
V gene: TRBV12-5
D gene: TRBD2
CDR3 protein: CASGHGTSGRNEQFF
CDR3 DNA: TGTGCTAGTGGCCACGGGACTAGCGGGCGGAATGAGCAGTTCTTC

clone size: many
J gene: TRBJ1-5
V gene: TRBV20-1
D gene: .
CDR3 protein: CSAAGGNQPQHF
CDR3 DNA: TGCAGTGCAGCAGGGGGCAATCAGCCCCAGCATTTT

clone size: .
J gene: TRBJ1-4
V gene: TRBV19
D gene: TRBD1
CDR3 protein: CASCELRDSANEKLFF
CDR3 DNA: TGTGCCAGTTGTGAGTTAAGGGACAGTGCCAATGAAAAACTGTTTTTT

clone size: .
J gene: TRBJ2-5
V gene: TRBV28
D gene: TRBD1
CDR3 protein: CASRPLGQYQETQYF
CDR3 DNA: TGTGCCAGCAGGCCCCTGGGACAGTATCAAGAGACCCAGTACTTC

clone size: many
J gene: TRBJ1-1
V gene: TRBV18
D gene: TRBD1
CDR3 protein: CASSLPGQGAEAFF
CDR3 DNA: TGTGCCAGCTCACTACCGGGACAGGGGGCTGAAGCTTTCTTT

clone size: few
J gene: TRBJ1-2
V gene: TRBV28
D gene: .
CDR3 protein: CASSPSQVLGYTF
CDR3 DNA: TGTGCCAGCAGTCCATCTCAGGTGCTGGGCTACACCTTC

clone size: .
J gene: TRBJ2-2
V gene: TRBV12-3/TRBV12-4
D gene: TRBD1
CDR3 protein: CASSLSQRTGGAGELFF
CDR3 DNA: TGTGCCAGCAGTTTATCCCAAAGGACAGGGGGGGCCGGGGAGCTGTTTTTT

clone size: many
J gene: TRBJ1-1
V gene: TRBV2
D gene: TRBD1
CDR3 protein: CASSEATGGMTEAFF
CDR3 DNA: TGTGCCAGCAGTGAAGCGACAGGGGGCATGACTGAAGCTTTCTTT

clone size: many
J gene: TRBJ1-1
V gene: TRBV28
D gene: .
CDR3 protein: CASGSQNTEAFF
CDR3 DNA: TGTGCCAGCGGAAGTCAGAACACTGAAGCTTTCTTT

clone size: few
J gene: TRBJ2-1
V gene: TRBV3-1
D gene: .
CDR3 protein: CASSQTQSVNEQFF
CDR3 DNA: TGTGCCAGCAGCCAAACACAAAGCGTGAATGAGCAGTTCTTC

clone size: once
J gene: TRBJ1-5
V gene: TRBV12-3/TRBV12-4
D gene: TRBD1
CDR3 protein: CASTLRSIGGQVRINQPQHF
CDR3 DNA: TGTGCCAGCACCCTCAGATCGATCGGGGGACAGGTCCGGATAAATCAGCCCCAGCATTTT

clone size: few
J gene: TRBJ2-7
V gene: TRBV5-1
D gene: .
CDR3 protein: CASSPGLLSYEQYF
CDR3 DNA: TGCGCCAGCAGCCCGGGACTCCTCTCCTACGAGCAGTACTTC

clone size: many
J gene: TRBJ1-1
V gene: TRBV5-1
D gene: .
CDR3 protein: CASSLGTMTGHEAFF
CDR3 DNA: TGCGCCAGCAGCTTGGGGACAATGACAGGACACGAAGCTTTCTTT

clone size: few
J gene: TRBJ1-6
V gene: TRBV6-5
D gene: TRBD1
CDR3 protein: CASSSDRGENSPLHF
CDR3 DNA: TGTGCCAGCAGTTCCGACAGGGGGGAAAATTCACCCCTCCACTTT

clone size: .
J gene: TRBJ2-7
V gene: TRBV18
D gene: TRBD1
CDR3 protein: CASSLMRTGKLSYEQYF
CDR3 DNA: TGTGCCAGCTCACTAATGCGGACAGGGAAACTTTCCTACGAGCAGTACTTC

clone size: many
J gene: TRBJ1-1
V gene: TRBV7-3
D gene: .
CDR3 protein: CASSLTSSLNTEAFF
CDR3 DNA: TGTGCCAGCAGCTTAACGTCGAGCCTGAACACTGAAGCTTTCTTT

clone size: many
J gene: TRBJ1-3
V gene: TRBV28
D gene: .
CDR3 protein: CASSAFRLSGNTIYF
CDR3 DNA: TGTGCCAGCAGCGCATTCCGTCTCTCTGGAAACACCATATATTTT

clone size: many
J gene: TRBJ1-1
V gene: TRBV6-2/TRBV6-3
D gene: .
CDR3 protein: CASSYARGRDPEAFF
CDR3 DNA: TGTGCCAGCAGTTACGCAAGGGGCAGGGACCCTGAAGCTTTCTTT

clone size: many
J gene: TRBJ1-2
V gene: TRBV28
D gene: TRBD1
CDR3 protein: CASSTPGQGAKSGGYTF
CDR3 DNA: TGTGCCAGCAGTACACCGGGACAGGGGGCTAAGTCTGGTGGCTACACCTTC

clone size: few
J gene: TRBJ1-5
V gene: TRBV12-3/TRBV12-4
D gene: .
CDR3 protein: CASRQRGAYNQPQHF
CDR3 DNA: TGTGCCAGCAGGCAGCGGGGGGCGTACAATCAGCCCCAGCATTTT

clone size: .
J gene: TRBJ1-5
V gene: TRBV6-2/TRBV6-3
D gene: TRBD1
CDR3 protein: CASSFDRGRKPQHF
CDR3 DNA: TGTGCCAGCAGTTTCGACAGGGGGCGAAAGCCCCAGCATTTT

clone size: .
J gene: TRBJ2-7
V gene: TRBV5-1
D gene: .
CDR3 protein: CASSVTASYEQYF
CDR3 DNA: TGCGCCAGCAGCGTGACAGCCTCCTACGAGCAGTACTTC

clone size: many
J gene: TRBJ2-3
V gene: TRBV6-5
D gene: .
CDR3 protein: CASSYSTPRFTDTQYF
CDR3 DNA: TGTGCCAGCAGTTACTCGACCCCCCGGTTCACAGATACGCAGTATTTT

clone size: many
J gene: TRBJ1-1
V gene: TRBV10-3
D gene: .
CDR3 protein: CAISMTAVNTEAFF
CDR3 DNA: TGTGCCATCAGTATGACAGCGGTGAACACTGAAGCTTTCTTT

clone size: .
J gene: TRBJ2-1
V gene: TRBV7-8
D gene: .
CDR3 protein: CASSLGRLTYNEQFF
CDR3 DNA: TGTGCCAGCAGCTTAGGCAGGCTTACCTACAATGAGCAGTTCTTC

clone size: many
J gene: TRBJ1-2
V gene: TRBV12-3/TRBV12-4
D gene: .
CDR3 protein: CASSLEVWYGYTF
CDR3 DNA: TGTGCCAGCAGTTTGGAAGTTTGGTATGGCTACACCTTC